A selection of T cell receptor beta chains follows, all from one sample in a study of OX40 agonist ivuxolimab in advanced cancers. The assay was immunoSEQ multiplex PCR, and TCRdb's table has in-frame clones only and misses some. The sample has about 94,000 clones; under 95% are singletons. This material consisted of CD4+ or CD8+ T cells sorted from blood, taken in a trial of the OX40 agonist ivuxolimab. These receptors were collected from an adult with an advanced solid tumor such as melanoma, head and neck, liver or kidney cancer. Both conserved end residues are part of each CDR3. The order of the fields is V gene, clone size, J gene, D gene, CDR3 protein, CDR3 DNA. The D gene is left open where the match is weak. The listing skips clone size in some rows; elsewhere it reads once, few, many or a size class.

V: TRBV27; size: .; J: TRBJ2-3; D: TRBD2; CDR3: CASIPTSGSGDTQYF; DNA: TGTGCCAGCATTCCGACTAGCGGGAGCGGCGATACGCAGTATTTT
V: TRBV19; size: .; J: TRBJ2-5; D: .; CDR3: CASSIGMVESTMGGETQYF; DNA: TGTGCCAGTAGTATAGGAATGGTGGAGTCTACCATGGGGGGAGAGACCCAGTACTTC
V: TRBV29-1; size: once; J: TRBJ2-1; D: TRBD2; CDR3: CSAQGASGYNEQFF; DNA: TGCAGCGCCCAAGGGGCTAGCGGTTACAATGAGCAGTTCTTC
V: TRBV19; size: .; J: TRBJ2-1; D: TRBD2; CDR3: CASSLTGTTNNEQFF; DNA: TGTGCCAGTAGTCTTACCGGGACTACAAACAATGAGCAGTTCTTC
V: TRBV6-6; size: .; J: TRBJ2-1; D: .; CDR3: CASSYSTGSYNEQFF; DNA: TGTGCCAGCAGTTACTCGACGGGATCTTACAATGAGCAGTTCTTC
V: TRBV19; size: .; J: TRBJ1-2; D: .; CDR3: CASSIDVTGYYGYTF; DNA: TGTGCCAGTAGTATAGATGTAACAGGTTACTATGGCTACACCTTC
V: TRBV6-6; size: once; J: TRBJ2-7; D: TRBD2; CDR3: CASSRLAGDEQYF; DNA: TGTGCCAGCAGTCGTCTAGCGGGGGACGAGCAGTACTTC
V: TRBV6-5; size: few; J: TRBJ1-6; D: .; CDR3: CASSPTPNSPLHF; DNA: TGTGCCAGCAGTCCTACCCCTAATTCACCCCTCCACTTT
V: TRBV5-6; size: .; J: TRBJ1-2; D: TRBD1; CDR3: CASSEMTGGGYGYTF; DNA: TGTGCCAGCAGCGAGATGACAGGGGGAGGATATGGCTACACCTTC
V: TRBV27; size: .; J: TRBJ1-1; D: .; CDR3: CASSLSGSNTEAFF; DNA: TGTGCCAGCAGTTTGTCAGGTTCGAACACTGAAGCTTTCTTT
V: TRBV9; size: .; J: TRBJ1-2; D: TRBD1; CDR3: CASSAQGAWYGYTF; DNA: TGTGCCAGCAGCGCCCAGGGGGCTTGGTATGGCTACACCTTC
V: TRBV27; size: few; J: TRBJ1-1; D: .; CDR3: CASSFSGAPNTEAFF; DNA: TGTGCCAGCAGTTTCAGCGGGGCACCGAACACTGAAGCTTTCTTT
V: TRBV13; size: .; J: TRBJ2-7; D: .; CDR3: CASSLGLASVPYEQYF; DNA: TGTGCCAGCAGCTTAGGCCTCGCTAGCGTACCCTACGAGCAGTACTTC
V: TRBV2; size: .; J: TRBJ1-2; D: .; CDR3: CASSESGQTGYGYTF; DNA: TGTGCCAGCAGTGAATCTGGACAGACGGGCTATGGCTACACCTTC
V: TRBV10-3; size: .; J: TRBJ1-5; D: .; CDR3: CAISEPGSNQPQHF; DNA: TGTGCCATCAGTGAACCTGGTAGCAATCAGCCCCAGCATTTT
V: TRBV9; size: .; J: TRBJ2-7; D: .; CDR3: CASSPRTGTGDEQYF; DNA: TGTGCCAGCAGCCCCCGGACCGGGACCGGGGACGAGCAGTACTTC